The 3 T cell receptor beta chains given below trace back to one sample, sequenced in a study of blood T cell repertoires in COVID-19. Clones were sequenced by immunoSEQ multiplex PCR, and TCRdb holds only the in-frame ones, with some missing. Of approximately 130,000 clones in the sample, approximately 84% were seen once. The sample was peripheral blood. The receptor set was obtained from a human donor in a cohort sampled during active COVID-19.

This chain links TRBV6-6 with TRBJ1-5, with a tentative D call TRBD1 (6 bases). From germline, CDR1 is MNHNY and CDR2 SVGAGI (reference sequence). With 2 bases removed from V and 2 bases from J, the gap between germline ends came to 7 bases. This CDR3 region has 14 residues. The CDR3 DNA follows: TGTGCCAGCAGTTACGGGGGCGGCAATCAGCCCCAGCATTTT. Its protein is CASSYGGGNQPQHF.

This rearrangement joins TRBV6-1 to TRBJ2-7; 8 bases map to TRBD1. Losses at the gene ends were 4 bases for V and 7 bases for J; bases not matched to a gene: 21. The germline V gene encodes CDR1 MNHNS and CDR2 SASEGT. The CDR3 is made up of 18 amino acids. The chain's CDR3 is CASSARQGPSVEGDEQYF. Here the CDR3 DNA reads TGTGCCAGCAGTGCGCGACAGGGGCCTAGCGTCGAAGGGGATGAGCAGTACTTC.

This clone appeared a single time. This chain connects TRBV3-1 (or the pseudogene TRBV3-2) to TRBJ1-1; 9 positions match TRBD1. CDR1 is LGHDT and CDR2 is YNNKEL in the germline V gene (reference sequence). This CDR3 region has 13 residues. Trimming cost V 1 base and J 8 bases; bases outside gene matches: 2. CDR3 region: CASSQGQGVEAFF. In DNA, the CDR3 is TGTGCCAGCAGCCAAGGACAGGGGGTGGAAGCTTTCTTT.